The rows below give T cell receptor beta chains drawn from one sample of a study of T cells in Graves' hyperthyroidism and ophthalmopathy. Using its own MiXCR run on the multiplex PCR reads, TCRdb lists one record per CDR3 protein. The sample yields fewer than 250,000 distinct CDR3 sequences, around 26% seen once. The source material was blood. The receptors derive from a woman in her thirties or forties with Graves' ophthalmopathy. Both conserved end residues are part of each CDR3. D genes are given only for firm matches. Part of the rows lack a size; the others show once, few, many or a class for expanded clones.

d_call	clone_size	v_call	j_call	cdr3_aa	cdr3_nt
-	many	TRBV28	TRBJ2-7	CASSSWSSYEQYF	TGTGCCAGCAGTTCGTGGAGCTCCTACGAGCAGTACTTC
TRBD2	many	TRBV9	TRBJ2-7	CASSPRTSGNVGEQYF	TGTGCCAGCAGCCCCCGGACTAGCGGGAATGTGGGCGAGCAGTACTTC
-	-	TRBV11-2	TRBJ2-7	CASSSERPPYEQYF	TGTGCCAGCAGCTCCGAGCGGCCGCCTTACGAGCAGTACTTC
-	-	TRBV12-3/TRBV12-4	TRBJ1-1	CASSPRLTGNTEAFF	TGTGCCAGCAGTCCTCGCCTTACAGGGAACACTGAAGCTTTCTTT
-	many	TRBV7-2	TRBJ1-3	CASSPGTSGNTIYF	TGTGCCAGCAGCCCCGGGACCTCTGGAAACACCATATATTTT
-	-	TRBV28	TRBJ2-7	CASSQRGVASYEQYF	TGTGCCAGCAGTCAACGAGGGGTAGCTTCCTACGAGCAGTACTTC
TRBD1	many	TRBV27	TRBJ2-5	CASSLDRVETQYF	TGTGCCAGCAGTTTAGACAGGGTTGAGACCCAGTACTTC
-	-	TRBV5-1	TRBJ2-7	CASSLVQDSSYEQYF	TGCGCCAGCAGCTTGGTTCAGGATAGCTCCTACGAGCAGTACTTC
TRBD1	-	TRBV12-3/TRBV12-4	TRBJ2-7	CASSLASGTGPYEQYF	TGTGCCAGCAGTTTAGCCTCTGGGACAGGGCCCTACGAGCAGTACTTC
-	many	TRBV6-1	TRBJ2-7	CASSEVAGWRFEQYF	TGTGCCAGCAGTGAAGTAGCAGGGTGGCGGTTCGAGCAGTACTTC
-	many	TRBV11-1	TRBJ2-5	CASSPPLNPSVQETQYF	TGTGCCAGCAGCCCACCCCTGAACCCTAGCGTACAAGAGACCCAGTACTTC
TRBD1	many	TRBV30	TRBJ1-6	CAWIARTGVLSPLHF	TGTGCCTGGATAGCCCGGACAGGGGTCCTTTCACCCCTCCACTTT
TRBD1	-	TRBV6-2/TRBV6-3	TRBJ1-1	CASSSRDRLNTEAFF	TGTGCCAGCAGTTCGAGGGACAGGTTGAACACTGAAGCTTTCTTT
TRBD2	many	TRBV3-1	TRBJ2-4	CASSPGLAHIQYF	TGTGCCAGCAGCCCGGGACTAGCGCACATTCAGTACTTC
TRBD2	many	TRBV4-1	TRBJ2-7	CASSQDMPGLAAYEQYF	TGCGCCAGCAGCCAAGATATGCCGGGACTAGCTGCCTACGAGCAGTACTTC
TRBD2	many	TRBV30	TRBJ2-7	CAWSPDMLLAERYEQYF	TGTGCCTGGAGCCCCGATATGTTACTAGCGGAGAGATACGAGCAGTACTTC
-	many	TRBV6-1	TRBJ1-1	CASSDKGQNTEAFF	TGTGCCAGCAGTGACAAGGGACAGAACACTGAAGCTTTCTTT
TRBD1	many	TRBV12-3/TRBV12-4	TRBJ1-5	CASSARLWRGQNQPQHF	TGTGCCAGCAGTGCCCGGTTGTGGAGGGGGCAGAATCAGCCCCAGCATTTT
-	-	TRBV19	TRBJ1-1	CASRIGGKTEAFF	TGTGCCAGTAGAATAGGGGGGAAGACTGAAGCTTTCTTT
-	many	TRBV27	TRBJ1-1	CASSLSGVSNTEAFF	TGTGCCAGCAGTTTATCGGGGGTCTCGAACACTGAAGCTTTCTTT
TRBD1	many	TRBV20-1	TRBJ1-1	CSARSPGQGRTEAFF	TGCAGTGCTAGGTCTCCGGGACAGGGAAGGACTGAAGCTTTCTTT
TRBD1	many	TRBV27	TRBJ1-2	CASSHRGGNGYTF	TGTGCCAGCAGCCACAGGGGTGGAAATGGCTACACCTTC
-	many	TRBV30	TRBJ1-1	CAWKGRQTAFF	TGTGCCTGGAAGGGGCGGCAGACGGCTTTCTTT
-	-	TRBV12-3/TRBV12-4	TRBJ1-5	CASSVVGSNQPQHF	TGTGCCAGCAGCGTTGTAGGGAGCAATCAGCCCCAGCATTTT
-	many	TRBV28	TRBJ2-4	CASSLGLRGSSAKNIQYF	TGTGCCAGCAGTTTGGGGCTACGGGGGTCCTCAGCCAAAAACATTCAGTACTTC
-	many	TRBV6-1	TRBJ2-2	CASRVGDRNTGELFF	TGTGCCAGCAGGGTCGGGGACCGGAACACCGGGGAGCTGTTTTTT
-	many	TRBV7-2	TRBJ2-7	CASSDIGTLSYEQYF	TGTGCCAGCAGCGACATCGGGACTCTATCCTACGAGCAGTACTTC
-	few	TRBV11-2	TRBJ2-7	CASSSSGPAPSYEQYF	TGTGCCAGCAGCTCATCGGGTCCCGCGCCTTCCTACGAGCAGTACTTC
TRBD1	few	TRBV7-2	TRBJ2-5	CASSLDRGTIGQYF	TGTGCCAGCAGCTTGGACAGGGGGACTATAGGCCAGTACTTC
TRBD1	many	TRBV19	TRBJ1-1	CARSGTGDVNTEAFF	TGTGCCAGATCCGGGACAGGGGACGTGAACACTGAAGCTTTCTTT
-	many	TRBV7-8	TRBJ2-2	CTSSSLRERSGELFF	TGTACCAGCAGCAGCCTCAGGGAAAGATCCGGGGAGCTGTTTTTT
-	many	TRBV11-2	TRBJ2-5	CASSLGVVQQETQYF	TGTGCCAGCAGCTTAGGTGTTGTACAACAAGAGACCCAGTACTTC
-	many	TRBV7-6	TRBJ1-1	CASSLQLDTEAFF	TGTGCCAGCAGCTTACAGCTGGACACTGAAGCTTTCTTT
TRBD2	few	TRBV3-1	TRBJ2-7	CASSQGLAGNEQYF	TGTGCCAGCAGCCAAGGACTAGCTGGGAACGAGCAGTACTTC
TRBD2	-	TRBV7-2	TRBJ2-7	CASTPLTGLASEQYF	TGTGCCAGCACCCCTTTAACGGGACTAGCGTCCGAGCAGTACTTC
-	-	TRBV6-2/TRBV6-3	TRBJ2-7	CASSYDQGTSYEQYF	TGTGCCAGCAGTTACGACCAGGGGACCTCCTACGAGCAGTACTTC
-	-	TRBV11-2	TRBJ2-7	CASSFVNYEQYF	TGTGCCAGCAGCTTCGTCAACTACGAGCAGTACTTC
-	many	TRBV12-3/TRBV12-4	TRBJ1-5	CASGSKGNSNQPQHF	TGTGCCAGCGGTTCCAAGGGGAACAGCAATCAGCCCCAGCATTTT
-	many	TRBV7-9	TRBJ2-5	CASSLVDSQETQYF	TGTGCCAGCAGCTTAGTGGACAGCCAAGAGACCCAGTACTTC
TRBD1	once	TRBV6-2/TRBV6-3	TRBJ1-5	CASSYSDRAGQPQHF	TGTGCCAGCAGTTACTCGGACAGGGCCGGGCAGCCCCAGCATTTT